This T cell receptor (beta chain) emerged from a study of T cell changes during pregnancy in multiple sclerosis. CDR3 length equals 14 residues. V shed 3 bases and J shed 3 bases, with 10 bases lying between them. The V gene's germline CDR1 is WNHNN and CDR2 SYGVQD (reference sequence). TCRdb keeps only in-frame clones here, not all; method: immunoSEQ multiplex PCR. The sample has 26,000 or so clones; roughly 90% are singletons. The sample in question was CD4+ T cells from peripheral blood mononuclear cells, obtained in the first trimester of pregnancy. This chain connects TRBV10-1 to TRBJ2-3, with a weak D call TRBD1 (5 bases). The origin of this receptor is a female donor in good health, enrolled as a control in a pregnancy study. The CDR3 loop reads CASSEGAGTDTQYF. As DNA, the CDR3 is TGCGCCAGCAGTGAAGGGGCTGGGACAGATACGCAGTATTTT.